This TCR beta chain comes out of a study of shared clonotypes between healthy human individuals. Study summary: Each donor's CD8 memory used one plate, CD8 naive two, each CD4 subset three.

TCRdb's copy holds only in-frame clones and misses some; the assay was immunoSEQ multiplex PCR. The table shows around 2.1 million clones, with under 97% occurring only once. This CDR3 has 16 residues. Germline CDR1 reads MNHNY; CDR2 reads SVGAGI (reference sequence). V lost 0 bases, J lost 5 bases, and 9 bases stayed unmatched. V and J are TRBV6-6 and TRBJ2-5, with TRBD1 matching over 7 bases. This receptor was identified in a man between 18 and 29 years old in good health. The sample comprised naive CD4+ T cells sorted from blood. Subset denoted: CD45RA+ positively selected. The CDR3: CASSYSGSGTVETQYF. CDR3 nucleotides: TGTGCCAGCAGTTACTCGGGGTCGGGGACAGTCGAGACCCAGTACTTC.